These 29 T cell receptor beta chains were sequenced from one sample in a study of spatial heterogeneity in lung cancer. Time point described: sample taken at primary tumor resection. Without sorting, whole RNA was sequenced from tumor, nontumor lung or frozen PBMC. TCRdb recomputed calls from the 5' RACE reads with MiXCR, one row per CDR3 protein. The table lists about 90,000 distinct CDR3 sequences, approximately 8.6% of them singletons. The sample consisted of PBMCs, taken at surgery. Every receptor here comes from a male donor with early-stage non-small cell lung cancer.

This clonotype was observed many times. The chain links TRBV7-9 to TRBJ1-1; D gene unclear. Trimming shortened V by 5 bases and J by 3 bases, and 25 bases separated the two germline ends. This CDR3 is 18 amino acids long. Germline V gene data show CDR1 as SEHNR and CDR2 as FQNEAQ (reference sequence). The CDR3, as DNA: TGTGCCAGCAGCCTTGGCATAGGATACTCAACGAGGGACACTGAAGCTTTCTTT. This encodes CASSLGIGYSTRDTEAFF.

The genes are TRBV5-6 and TRBJ2-1; D is unresolved. CDR1 and CDR2 (germline): SGHDT, YYEEEE. The CDR3 spans 14 residues. V lost 2 bases to trimming and J lost 4 bases, with 10 bases between them. The CDR3 here is CASSFDTAYNEQFF. In DNA, the CDR3 is TGTGCCAGCAGCTTTGACACGGCTTACAATGAGCAGTTCTTC.

This sequence joins TRBV10-3 and TRBJ2-1, with a weak D call TRBD2 (5 bases). V gave up 2 bases and J gave up 0 bases, with 8 bases separating them. CDR1 ENHRY and CDR2 SYGVKD come from the germline V gene. The CDR3 spans 15 residues. The chain's CDR3 is CAISEGAASYNEQFF. The DNA of the CDR3 is TGTGCCATCAGTGAGGGAGCGGCCTCCTACAATGAGCAGTTCTTC.

The V gene is TRBV5-1, the J gene TRBJ1-1; unclear D gene. Germline assignment: CDR1 SGHRS and CDR2 YFSETQ. This CDR3 region has 13 residues. V lost 3 bases to trimming and J lost 6 bases, with 12 bases between them. CDR3 loop: CASSYSLEAEAFF. CDR3 nucleotide sequence: TGCGCCAGCAGCTATAGTCTGGAGGCTGAAGCTTTCTTT.

Only a few counts were recorded for this clonotype. The rearrangement uses TRBV15 and TRBJ1-4; no firm D call. This CDR3 spans 12 amino acids. V lost 9 bases and J lost 2, with 7 bases in between. Germline CDR1 LNHNV, CDR2 YYDKDF (reference sequence). CDR3 nucleotides: TGTGCCACGACGTTCACTAATGAAAAACTGTTTTTT. Translated, it gives CATTFTNEKLFF.

The chain carries TRBV10-3 and TRBJ1-6; D is ambiguous. There are 18 residues in the CDR3. Germline V gene data show CDR1 as ENHRY and CDR2 as SYGVKD. V gave up 2 bases and J gave up 0 bases, with 14 bases separating them. Written as DNA, the CDR3 is TGTGCCATCAGTGAGCTTGAGGACGGGAGCTCCTATAATTCACCCCTCCACTTT. Amino acids: CAISELEDGSSYNSPLHF.

The V call is TRBV2, the J call TRBJ2-3; 11 bases are shared with TRBD2. CDR1 SNHLY and CDR2 FYNNEI come from the germline V gene. The junction had 9 bases not matched to a gene; V was cut back by 6 bases and J by 1 base. The CDR3 sequence is 17 residues long. CDR3: CASSKTGTSGRTDTQYF. The CDR3 DNA sequence: TGTGCCAGCAGCAAAACCGGGACTAGCGGTCGCACAGATACGCAGTATTTT.

This clonotype was observed once. This chain uses TRBV5-1 with TRBJ2-7, with D tentatively TRBD1 (5 bases). Trimming left V 1 base short and J 6 bases short, with 14 bases between. This CDR3 has 14 amino acids. Germline loops: CDR1 SGHRS, CDR2 YFSETQ. This CDR3 is CASSLTGATGEQYF. In DNA, the CDR3 is TGCGCCAGCAGCTTGACAGGAGCTACCGGCGAGCAGTACTTC. The complete variable domain, with remaining parts taken from reference TRBV5-1 and TRBJ2-7, reads KAGVTQTPRYLIKTRGQQVTLSCSPISGHRSVSWYQQTPGQGLQFLFEYFSETQRNKGNFPGRFSGRQFSNSRSEMNVSTLELGDSALYLCASSLTGATGEQYFGPGTRLTVT.

V usage is TRBV2 and J usage is TRBJ2-7; 7 bases are a match to TRBD1. The germline CDR1 and CDR2 sequences are SNHLY and FYNNEI. CDR3 size: 13 residues. V trimming: 7 bases; J trimming: 3 bases; junction bases outside the gene matches: 6. The CDR3 sequence is CASTDTGVYEQYF. In DNA, the CDR3 is TGTGCCAGCACCGACACAGGGGTCTACGAGCAGTACTTC.

The V gene is TRBV20-1, the J gene TRBJ2-2; 9 nucleotides agree with TRBD1. The CDR3 contains 16 residues. V lost 2 bases, J lost 1 base, and 5 bases stayed unmatched. The germline CDR1 and CDR2 sequences are DFQATT and SNEGSKA (reference sequence). DNA for the CDR3: TGCAGTGCTAGACGGACAGGGGAGTTGAACACCGGGGAGCTGTTTTTT. Amino acids: CSARRTGELNTGELFF.

The table lists this clonotype with a few counts. The CDR3 DNA is TGTGCCAGCAGCTCCGATTTATTCAATGAGCAGTTCTTC. Protein product: CASSSDLFNEQFF. V usage is TRBV7-2 and J usage is TRBJ2-1; D is unresolved. Germline values: CDR1 SGHTA, CDR2 FQGNSA. Deletions cut 4 bases from V and 6 bases from J, with 10 bases between. There are 13 residues in the CDR3.

The J gene is TRBJ2-5, the V gene TRBV12-3 or TRBV12-4; perhaps TRBD2 as D (5 bases). V was clipped by 6 bases and J by 2 bases, with 19 bases between them. The CDR3 has 16 residues. The CDR3 nucleotides read TGTGCCAGCAGATTCTACACCCCGGGGTCACAAGAGACCCAGTACTTC. It codes for CASRFYTPGSQETQYF.

This clonotype was observed many times. The chain joins TRBV5-1 to TRBJ1-1; D remains unclear. Germline V gives CDR1 SGHRS, CDR2 YFSETQ. This CDR3 region has 12 residues. With 5 bases removed from V and 1 base from J, the gap between germline ends came to 6 bases. In nucleotides, the CDR3 is TGCGCCAGCAGGGGTTCGAACACTGAAGCTTTCTTT. This encodes CASRGSNTEAFF.

This clonotype was recorded many times. V gene TRBV18 combines with J gene TRBJ1-5; D perhaps matches TRBD1 (5 bases). Germline lookup yields CDR1 KGHSH and CDR2 LQKENI. V lost 4 bases to trimming and J lost 4 bases, with 8 bases between them. The CDR3 loop spans 13 amino acids. This chain's CDR3 is CASSQGENQPQHF. For the CDR3, the DNA is TGTGCCAGCTCACAAGGGGAGAATCAGCCCCAGCATTTT. Drawing the rest from reference TRBV18 and TRBJ1-5, the complete variable domain is NAGVMQNPRHLVRRRGQEARLRCSPMKGHSHVYWYRQLPEEGLKFMVYLQKENIIDESGMPKERFSAEFPKEGPSILRIQQVVRGDSAAYFCASSQGENQPQHFGDGTRLSIL.

There are many counts of this clonotype. The chain has TRBV29-1 and TRBJ2-4; D is unresolved. Trimming removed 3 bases at V and 7 bases at J, with 13 bases between. This CDR3 has 13 residues. Germline V gene lookup returns CDR1 SQVTM and CDR2 ANQGSEA. The CDR3 DNA reads as TGCAGCGTTGAGTTGGCAGGAGACAACATTCAGTACTTC. Protein product: CSVELAGDNIQYF.

This clonotype was seen many times. The chain employs TRBV20-1 and TRBJ1-1; TRBD1 matches at 8 bases. Germline V gene sequence: CDR1 DFQATT, CDR2 SNEGSKA (reference sequence). The CDR3 contains 13 residues. With V trimmed by 6 bases and J by 1 base, 4 bases remained unmatched. CDR3 nucleotide sequence: TGCAGTGCAAGGGACAGGAGGAACACTGAAGCTTTCTTT. Translated: CSARDRRNTEAFF.

This clonotype was counted at least ten times. The chain is built from TRBV4-3 and TRBJ1-1; D gene unclear. CDR3 size: 13 residues. Germline V lookup: CDR1 LGHNA, CDR2 YSLEER. V shed 0 bases and J shed 7 bases, with 9 bases lying between them. CDR3 nucleotides: TGCGCCAGCAGCCAAGATTGGGCAGGTGAAGCTTTCTTT. Its protein product is CASSQDWAGEAFF.

This clonotype was observed a handful of times. The chain recombines TRBV7-2 with TRBJ2-1; D might be TRBD1 (6 bases). Germline V gene lookup returns CDR1 SGHTA and CDR2 FQGNSA. CDR3 length: 16 amino acids. Trimming removed 1 base at V and 5 bases at J, with 15 bases between. As DNA, the CDR3 is TGTGCCAGCAGCTTAGGCGGACAGCTGGGTAACAATGAGCAGTTCTTC. Protein product: CASSLGGQLGNNEQFF. The full variable domain, with the rest looked up from reference TRBV7-2 and TRBJ2-1, is GAGVSQSPSNKVTEKGKDVELRCDPISGHTALYWYRQSLGQGLEFLIYFQGNSAPDKSGLPSDRFSAERTGGSVSTLTIQRTQQEDSAVYLCASSLGGQLGNNEQFFGPGTRLTVL.

The J gene is TRBJ2-2, the V gene TRBV5-1; TRBD1 matches at 7 bases. CDR1 and CDR2 (germline): SGHRS, YFSETQ. The CDR3 sequence is 14 residues long. The V and J ends lost 6 bases and 2 bases, in that order; junction bases with no gene match: 4. The CDR3 DNA sequence: TGCGCCAGCAATACAGGGGAAAACACCGGGGAGCTGTTTTTT. Translated, it gives CASNTGENTGELFF.

The J gene is TRBJ2-2, the V gene TRBV9; the D gene is possibly TRBD2 (7 bases). Trimming removed 0 bases from V and 2 bases from J, with 20 bases in between. Per the germline V gene, CDR1 is SGDLS and CDR2 is YYNGEE. The CDR3 sequence is 19 residues long. The CDR3 DNA follows: TGTGCCAGCAGCGTAGAACGGGGAGGGACACCTATTAACACCGGGGAGCTGTTTTTT. Its translation: CASSVERGGTPINTGELFF.

The sample holds many counts of this clonotype. The chain is built from TRBV28 and TRBJ2-7, with 14 nucleotides matching TRBD2. The germline V gene encodes CDR1 MDHEN and CDR2 SYDVKM. V trimming: 4 bases; J trimming: 10 bases; junction bases outside the gene matches: 3. This CDR3 is 13 amino acids long. As DNA, the CDR3 is TGTGCCAGCAGTTCCGGGACTAGCGGGAGACAGTACTTC. This gives the protein CASSSGTSGRQYF.

There are many counts of this clonotype. In DNA, the CDR3 is TGTGCCAGCAGACCCAGCCCAGGGTCGGGGGAATCACCCCTCCACTTT. Translation gives CASRPSPGSGESPLHF. The chain uses TRBV6-6 and TRBJ1-6; tentative D call: TRBD1 (5 bases). The V and J ends lost 6 bases and 10 bases respectively, with 22 bases between them. Germline V lookup: CDR1 MNHNY, CDR2 SVGAGI (reference sequence). The CDR3 runs to 16 residues.

This clonotype was observed a handful of times. The gene calls are TRBV20-1 and TRBJ2-2, with 7 bases fitting TRBD2. V trimming: 2 bases; J trimming: 4 bases; junction bases outside the gene matches: 7. This CDR3 is built from 15 residues. Germline-derived CDR1 and CDR2 are DFQATT and SNEGSKA (reference sequence). CDR3 protein: CSARPPSGVTGELFF. In DNA form, the CDR3 reads TGCAGTGCTAGACCTCCGAGCGGGGTCACCGGGGAGCTGTTTTTT.

V and J are TRBV5-1 and TRBJ1-1; D is perhaps TRBD1 (5 bases). This CDR3 has 14 residues. The V gene lost 2 bases and the J gene lost 5 bases, with 13 bases spanning the gap. Germline assignment: CDR1 SGHRS and CDR2 YFSETQ. CDR3 sequence (DNA): TGCGCCAGCAGCTTTAGTGGGGACGGAACTGAAGCTTTCTTT. Translating gives CASSFSGDGTEAFF.

The chain links TRBV20-1 to TRBJ2-1; 8 nucleotides match TRBD2. V shed 0 bases, J shed 6 bases, and the junction held 10 bases outside the gene matches. Germline V gene lookup returns CDR1 DFQATT and CDR2 SNEGSKA (reference sequence). The CDR3 loop spans 16 amino acids. CDR3 amino acids: CSARDSRSGSGNEQFF. CDR3 bases: TGCAGTGCTAGAGATAGCCGGAGCGGGAGCGGCAATGAGCAGTTCTTC.

In its sample, this clonotype was seen a few times. The chain carries TRBV28 and TRBJ2-2; tentatively, D is TRBD2 (6 bases). The CDR3 runs 15 residues. V was cut by 5 bases and J by 4 bases, with 14 bases left in between. The germline CDR1 and CDR2 sequences are MDHEN and SYDVKM. DNA for the CDR3: TGTGCCAGCAGTCCCGGACAAGCGGGCACCGGGGAGCTGTTTTTT. Encoded protein: CASSPGQAGTGELFF.

V usage is TRBV2 and J usage is TRBJ2-4; the D gene is possibly TRBD2 (6 bases). This CDR3 has 14 residues. From germline, CDR1 is SNHLY and CDR2 FYNNEI. Trimming pared 4 bases from V and 1 base from J, leaving 8 bases between. The CDR3 DNA is TGTGCCAGCAGTGTGGGGGGTGCCAAAAACATTCAGTACTTC. It translates to CASSVGGAKNIQYF.

The sample holds many counts of this clonotype. The chain has TRBV29-1 and TRBJ2-5; 8 bases map to TRBD2. Germline lookup yields CDR1 SQVTM and CDR2 ANQGSEA. V lost 7 bases and J lost 4; bases outside the gene matches: 8. CDR3 size: 13 residues. The CDR3 DNA follows: TGCAGCGCCCGAGGTGCGGGGGGAGAGACCCAGTACTTC. It specifies CSARGAGGETQYF.

The sample holds a few counts of this clonotype. The V and J genes are TRBV21-1 and TRBJ1-3. TRBV21-1 is tagged as a pseudogene. The CDR3 has 15 residues. The CDR3 bases are TGTGCCAGCAGGGGGAAGAGACTCCCTGGAAACACCATATATTTT. Translating gives CASRGKRLPGNTIYF.